This T cell receptor beta chain derives from a study of T-cell memory formation after mild COVID-19 (dated by TCRdb to 2020 to 2023). For the wider study: TCR sequence clusters from the two donors were largely donor specific. In a couple of donors, T-cell clones that expanded and contracted after mild COVID-19 were tracked by sequencing TCRalpha and TCRbeta repertoires over time. The cohort was made up of two young adult volunteers, one female and one male, who were previously healthy.

PBMCs were isolated by Ficoll-Paque density gradient centrifugation. What the authors observed across the whole study: Balanced CD4/CD8 phenotypes were observed for clones contracting from day 15 to 85, whereas a bias towards CD4+ was observed for a second wave of clones expanding from day 15 to 37. Only a couple of mild cases were covered by the study, and larger cohorts that include severe cases with pre-infection samples were considered necessary. Contracting CD4+ clones turned up mainly in the CM and EM memory subsets, whereas EMRA was where CD8+ clones were enriched. Some responding clones were detected in pre-infection memory, suggesting pre-existing cross-reactive memory T cells joined the SARS-CoV-2 response. The second-wave clones that peaked on day 37 were not confirmed to be SARS-CoV-2 specific.

The instrument was an Illumina NovaSeq 6000. TCRalpha and TCRbeta cDNA libraries were built by 5'RACE with constant-segment primers, adding sample barcodes and unique molecular identifiers. Trizol reagent was used to extract RNA from every sample. The libraries were amplified in two PCR steps, and the second step added a second sample barcode and Illumina TruSeq adapters. Libraries were sequenced on an Illumina NovaSeq with 2 x 150 bp paired-end reads. The published analysis was carried out like this. With migec v1.2.7, reads were demultiplexed and then collapsed into UMI-guided consensus sequences. Using mixcr v2.1.11, the UMI consensuses were aligned to TRA and TRB V and J templates and assembled into clonotypes. A clonotype was counted as expanded or contracted only when both edgeR and NoisET called the clonotype significant, with the noise models trained on biological replicates. For edgeR calls, the thresholds were a false discovery rate-adjusted p below 0.01 and a log2 fold-change of 1. PCA with hierarchical clustering of max-normalized trajectories of the 1000 most abundant clonotypes was used as exploratory dynamics analysis. The CD4 or CD8 phenotype of responding clones was assigned using the separately sequenced CD4+ and CD8+ repertoires. TCRdb handled the public reads itself, with Q25 trimming in fastp and clone calling in MiXCR, and kept productive beta chains. For every CDR3 protein sequence, its rows merge into one entry that carries the most common genes and DNA. These V and J calls derive from TCRdb rather than the authors' analysis. Across this sample there are 550,000 to 700,000 distinct CDR3 sequences, with 17% seen only once. The top ten clonotypes cover roughly 8.2% of the sample.

Comments on this clonotype: Its antigen remains unidentified. There are no base qualities to consult, and no much larger clone falls within one base.

Material for sequencing was PBMCs or a T cell subset sorted from them (not recorded which). This clonotype was obtained from an adult woman who had mild COVID-19 (a few samples of this study predate the infection). The sample titles of this study are shuffled in the database, so cell type and time point are left out; the donor was told from shared clones.

The CDR3 region: CSVDRGRWNTEAFF. The DNA sequence is as follows: TGCAGCGTTGACAGGGGGCGTTGGAACACTGAAGCTTTCTTT. This chain is built from TRBV29-1 and TRBJ1-1; the junction holds 8 bases that match TRBD1. The CDR3 spans 14 residues, from the cysteine through the phenylalanine. Solely the CDR3 DNA is kept, with 42 bases framed from the first base. CDR1 and CDR2 are read off the germline V gene as SQVTM and ANQGSEA. For this chain, trimming is 3 bases at the V end and 1 base at the J end, and the number of junction bases without a gene match is 4.